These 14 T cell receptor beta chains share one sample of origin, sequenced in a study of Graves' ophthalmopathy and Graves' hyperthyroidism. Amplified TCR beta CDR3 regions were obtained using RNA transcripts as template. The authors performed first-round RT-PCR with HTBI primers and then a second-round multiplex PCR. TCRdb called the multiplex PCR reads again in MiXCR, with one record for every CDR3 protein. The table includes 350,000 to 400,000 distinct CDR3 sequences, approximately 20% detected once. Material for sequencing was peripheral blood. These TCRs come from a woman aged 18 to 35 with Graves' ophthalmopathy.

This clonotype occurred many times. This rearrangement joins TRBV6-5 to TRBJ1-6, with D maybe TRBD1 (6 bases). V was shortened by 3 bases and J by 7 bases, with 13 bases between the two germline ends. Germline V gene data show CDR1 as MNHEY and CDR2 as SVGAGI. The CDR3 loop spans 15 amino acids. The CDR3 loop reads CASSYPGQKNSPLHF. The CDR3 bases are TGTGCCAGCAGTTATCCCGGACAGAAGAATTCACCCCTCCACTTT.

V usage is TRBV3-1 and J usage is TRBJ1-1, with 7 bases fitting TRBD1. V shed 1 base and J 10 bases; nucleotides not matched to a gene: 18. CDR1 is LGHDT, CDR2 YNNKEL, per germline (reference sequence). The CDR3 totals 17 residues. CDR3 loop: CASSQVLGGQTRRGAFF. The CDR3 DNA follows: TGTGCCAGCAGCCAAGTCCTAGGGGGACAGACTCGACGGGGAGCTTTCTTT. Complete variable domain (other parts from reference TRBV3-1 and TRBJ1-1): DTAVSQTPKYLVTQMGNDKSIKCEQNLGHDTMYWYKQDSKKFLKIMFSYNNKELIINETVPNRFSPKSPDKAHLNLHINSLELGDSAVYFCASSQVLGGQTRRGAFFGQGTRLTVV.

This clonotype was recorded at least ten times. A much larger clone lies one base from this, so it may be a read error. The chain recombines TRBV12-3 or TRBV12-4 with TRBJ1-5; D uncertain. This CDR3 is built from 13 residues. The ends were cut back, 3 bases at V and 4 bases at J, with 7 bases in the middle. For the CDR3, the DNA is TGTGCCAGCAGTTTCCCCGGGAATCAGCCCCAGCATTTT. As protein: CASSFPGNQPQHF.

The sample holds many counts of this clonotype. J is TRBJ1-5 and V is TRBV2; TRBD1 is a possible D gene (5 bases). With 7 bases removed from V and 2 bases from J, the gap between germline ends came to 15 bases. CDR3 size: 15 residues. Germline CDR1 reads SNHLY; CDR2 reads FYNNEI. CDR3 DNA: TGTGCCAGCAACCCGAAAGGGGCTGGCAATCAGCCCCAGCATTTT. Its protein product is CASNPKGAGNQPQHF.

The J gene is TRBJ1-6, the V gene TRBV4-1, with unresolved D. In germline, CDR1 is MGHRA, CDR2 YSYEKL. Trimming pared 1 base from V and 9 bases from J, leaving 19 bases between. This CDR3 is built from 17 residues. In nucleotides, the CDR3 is TGCGCCAGCAGCCAAGGCCCACCGGGGTCACACGGTTCACCCCTCCACTTT. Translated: CASSQGPPGSHGSPLHF.

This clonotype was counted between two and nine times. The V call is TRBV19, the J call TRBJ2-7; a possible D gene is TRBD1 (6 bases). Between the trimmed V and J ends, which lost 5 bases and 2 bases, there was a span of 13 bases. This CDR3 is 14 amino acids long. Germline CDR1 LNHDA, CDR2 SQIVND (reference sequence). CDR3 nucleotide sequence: TGTGCCAGTAGTCCCACTCCAGGGGCCTACGAGCAGTACTTC. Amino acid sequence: CASSPTPGAYEQYF.

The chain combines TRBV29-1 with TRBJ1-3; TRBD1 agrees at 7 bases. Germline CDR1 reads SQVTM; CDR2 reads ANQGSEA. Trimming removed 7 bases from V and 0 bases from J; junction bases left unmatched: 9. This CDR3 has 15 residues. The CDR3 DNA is TGCAGCGCGCGGACAGGAATTCTCTCTGGAAACACCATATATTTT. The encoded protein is CSARTGILSGNTIYF.

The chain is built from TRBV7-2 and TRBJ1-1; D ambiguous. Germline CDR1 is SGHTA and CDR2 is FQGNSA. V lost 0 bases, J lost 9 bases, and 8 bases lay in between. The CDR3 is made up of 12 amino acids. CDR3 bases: TGTGCCAGCAGCTTAGCACTCGGAAAAGCTTTCTTT. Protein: CASSLALGKAFF. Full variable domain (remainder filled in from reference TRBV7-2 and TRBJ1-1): GAGVSQSPSNKVTEKGKDVELRCDPISGHTALYWYRQSLGQGLEFLIYFQGNSAPDKSGLPSDRFSAERTGGSVSTLTIQRTQQEDSAVYLCASSLALGKAFFGQGTRLTVV.

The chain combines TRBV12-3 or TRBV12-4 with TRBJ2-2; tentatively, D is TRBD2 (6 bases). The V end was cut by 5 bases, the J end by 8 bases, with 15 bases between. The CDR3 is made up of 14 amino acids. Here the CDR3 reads CASSPGDSLGELFF. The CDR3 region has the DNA TGTGCCAGCAGTCCTGGGGACTCTCTAGGGGAGCTGTTTTTT.

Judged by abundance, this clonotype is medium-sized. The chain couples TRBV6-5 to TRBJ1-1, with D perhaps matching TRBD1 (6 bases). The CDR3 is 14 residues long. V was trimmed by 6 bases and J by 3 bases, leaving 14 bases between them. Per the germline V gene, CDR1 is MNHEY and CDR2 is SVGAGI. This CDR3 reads CASSLQGQHTEAFF. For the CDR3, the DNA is TGTGCCAGCAGCTTACAGGGCCAACACACTGAAGCTTTCTTT.

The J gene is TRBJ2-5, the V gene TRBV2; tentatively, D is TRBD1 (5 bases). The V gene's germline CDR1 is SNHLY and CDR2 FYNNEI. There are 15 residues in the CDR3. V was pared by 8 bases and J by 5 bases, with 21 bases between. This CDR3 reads CASSPLSGAGETQYF. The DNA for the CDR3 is TGTGCCAGCTCTCCTCTTTCCGGAGCAGGGGAGACCCAGTACTTC.

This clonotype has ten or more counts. This CDR3 reads CSAGTSGPNTGELFF. CDR3 bases: TGCAGTGCTGGGACTAGCGGGCCGAACACCGGGGAGCTGTTTTTT. The V call is TRBV20-1, the J call TRBJ2-2; 12 nucleotides agree with TRBD2. Trimming removed 5 bases from V and 0 bases from J; junction bases left unmatched: 1. The CDR3 has 15 amino acids. Per the germline V gene, CDR1 is DFQATT and CDR2 is SNEGSKA (reference sequence).

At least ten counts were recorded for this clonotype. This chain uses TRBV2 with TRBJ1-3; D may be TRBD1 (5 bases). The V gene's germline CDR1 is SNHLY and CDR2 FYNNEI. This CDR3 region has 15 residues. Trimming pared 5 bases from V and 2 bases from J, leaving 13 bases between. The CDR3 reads CASSLQGTAGNTIYF. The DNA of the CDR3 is TGTGCCAGCAGTTTGCAGGGTACTGCTGGAAACACCATATATTTT.

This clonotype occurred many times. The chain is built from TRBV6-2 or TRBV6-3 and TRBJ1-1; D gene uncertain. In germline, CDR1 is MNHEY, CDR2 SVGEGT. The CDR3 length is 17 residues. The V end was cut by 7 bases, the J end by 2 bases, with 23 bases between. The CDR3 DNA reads TGTGCCAGCATTACGGCCGTCCGTCCGCGGGGAAACACTGAAGCTTTCTTT. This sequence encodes CASITAVRPRGNTEAFF.